The 28 T cell receptor beta chains reported below all come from one sample, sequenced in a study of patients and donors after allogeneic stem cell transplantation. TCRdb reprocessed the RT-PCR reads with MiXCR, giving one entry per CDR3 protein. The sample holds over 130,000 distinct CDR3 sequences, about a third seen once. Sequenced sample: blood, either unsorted or a sorted T cell fraction (not recorded which). All receptors come from a human donor who was either an allogeneic HSCT recipient or a stem cell or donor lymphocyte infusion donor (not recorded which). It is not recorded whose cells these are; they may come from a transplant donor.

The sample holds a few counts of this clonotype. This chain connects TRBV5-6 to TRBJ1-2, with D unclear. The germline V gene has CDR1 SGHDT and CDR2 YYEEEE. The germline V and J ends were trimmed by 2 bases and 4 bases, with 15 bases remaining between them. The CDR3 length is 15 residues. CDR3 sequence (DNA): TGTGCCAGCAGCTTAGGAAGGATATCTATCTATGGCTACACCTTC. This encodes CASSLGRISIYGYTF. Using reference TRBV5-6 and TRBJ1-2 for the parts outside the CDR3, the full variable domain is DAGVTQSPTHLIKTRGQQVTLRCSPKSGHDTVSWYQQALGQGPQFIFQYYEEEERQRGNFPDRFSGHQFPNYSSELNVNALLLGDSALYLCASSLGRISIYGYTFGSGTRLTVV.

This clonotype was counted only a few times. This rearrangement joins TRBV20-1 to TRBJ1-3; possible D gene TRBD1, 5 bases. The CDR3 runs to 14 residues. In germline, CDR1 is DFQATT, CDR2 SNEGSKA (reference sequence). With 6 bases removed from V and 4 bases from J, the gap between germline ends came to 16 bases. This chain's CDR3 is CSANRGAGGNTIYF. DNA of the CDR3: TGCAGTGCCAATCGCGGGGCAGGGGGAAACACCATATATTTT.

The chain uses TRBV12-3 or TRBV12-4 and TRBJ2-3; D remains ambiguous. The CDR3 has 15 amino acids. V was clipped by 5 bases and J by 7 bases, with 19 bases between them. DNA of the CDR3: TGTGCCAGCAGTCCCCCTTCTAGTTCCCTGCATACGCAGTATTTT. Translating it yields CASSPPSSSLHTQYF.

This sequence joins TRBV5-6 and TRBJ2-1; no reliable D call. This CDR3 is 15 amino acids long. Germline V CDR1 and CDR2: SGHDT, YYEEEE. The V and J ends lost 4 bases and 0 bases respectively, with 11 bases between them. The CDR3 here is CASSRITSSYNEQFF. Written as DNA, the CDR3 is TGTGCCAGCAGCCGTATAACCAGCTCCTACAATGAGCAGTTCTTC.

The chain links TRBV12-3 or TRBV12-4 to TRBJ1-1; D is uncertain. V lost 1 base, J lost 0 bases, and 6 bases lay in between. This CDR3 spans 14 amino acids. CDR3 loop: CASSLGSMNTEAFF. The CDR3 DNA is TGTGCCAGCAGTTTAGGTTCCATGAACACTGAAGCTTTCTTT.

This clonotype was detected only a few times. The chain joins TRBV7-9 to TRBJ1-4; D not resolved. Germline-derived CDR1 and CDR2 are SEHNR and FQNEAQ (reference sequence). The CDR3 extends over 12 amino acids. Trimming shortened V by 3 bases and J by 6 bases, and 5 bases separated the two germline ends. CDR3 sequence reads: CASSLQDEKLFF. CDR3 DNA sequence: TGTGCCAGCAGCTTGCAGGATGAAAAACTGTTTTTT.

The rearrangement uses TRBV7-2 and TRBJ1-1; 7 bases agree with TRBD1. The germline gives CDR1 SGHTA, CDR2 FQGNSA. The trim removed 3 bases at V and 4 bases at J, leaving 17 bases unmatched. The CDR3 has 18 amino acids. DNA of the CDR3: TGTGCCAGCAGCTTTATAAGGCCCCGAAGCGACAGGGCCACTGAAGCTTTCTTT. Its protein is CASSFIRPRSDRATEAFF.

V usage is TRBV6-1 and J usage is TRBJ2-7; D is ambiguous. V lost 7 bases to trimming and J lost 3 bases, with 10 bases between them. Looked up from germline, CDR1 is MNHNS and CDR2 is SASEGT. This CDR3 has 12 amino acids. The CDR3 DNA sequence: TGTGCCAGCAAAGAACAGAACTACGAGCAGTACGTC. This translates into CASKEQNYEQYV.

The J gene is TRBJ2-3, the V gene TRBV12-3 or TRBV12-4; D perhaps matches TRBD2 (5 bases). Between the trimmed V and J ends, which lost 5 bases and 0 bases, there was a span of 9 bases. The CDR3 covers 14 residues. CDR3 region: CASSGGSSTDTQYF. The CDR3 nucleotides are TGTGCCAGCAGTGGCGGGTCTAGCACAGATACGCAGTATTTT.

The J gene is TRBJ2-7, the V gene TRBV10-3; no firm D call. The V gene lost 10 bases and the J gene lost 0 bases, with 7 bases spanning the gap. The CDR3 runs 11 residues. Germline CDR1 reads ENHRY; CDR2 reads SYGVKD. CDR3 residues: CATSSSYEQYF. CDR3 coding DNA: TGTGCCACTTCGAGCTCCTACGAGCAGTACTTC.

The chain joins TRBV9 to TRBJ1-1; the D is unclear. Germline CDR1 SGDLS, CDR2 YYNGEE. V was clipped by 4 bases and J by 1 base, with 11 bases between them. This CDR3 has 14 residues. CDR3 sequence reads: CASSPPPANTEAFF. In nucleotides, the CDR3 is TGTGCCAGCAGCCCGCCCCCGGCGAACACTGAAGCTTTCTTT.

This clonotype has only a few counts. The chain carries TRBV28 and TRBJ1-2, with TRBD1 matching over 7 bases. The CDR3 sequence is 15 residues long. V shed 5 bases and J 6 bases; nucleotides not matched to a gene: 12. Germline V CDR1 and CDR2: MDHEN, SYDVKM. The CDR3 sequence is CASSLQPGQMNGYTF. The CDR3 bases are TGTGCCAGCAGTCTACAACCGGGACAGATGAATGGCTACACCTTC.

The chain links TRBV2 to TRBJ2-5, with a possible D match to TRBD2 (5 bases). V was clipped by 3 bases and J by 3 bases, with 11 bases between them. The CDR3 spans 14 residues. Germline CDR1 reads SNHLY; CDR2 reads FYNNEI. The CDR3 here is CASSEEVLEETQYF. Here the CDR3 DNA reads TGTGCCAGCAGTGAGGAGGTCCTTGAAGAGACCCAGTACTTC.

The chain recombines TRBV9 with TRBJ1-6; weak D call: TRBD1 (6 bases). The V and J ends lost 0 bases and 10 bases respectively, with 17 bases between them. This CDR3 is built from 16 residues. Germline CDR1 is SGDLS and CDR2 is YYNGEE. DNA for the CDR3: TGTGCCAGCAGCGTAGCCCGGACAGACCAGGACTCACCCCTCCACTTT. It encodes CASSVARTDQDSPLHF.

The V call is TRBV4-1, the J call TRBJ1-3; D gene unclear. CDR1 and CDR2 (germline): MGHRA, YSYEKL. The CDR3 is 16 amino acids. V lost 0 bases, J lost 2 bases, and 11 bases lay in between. The CDR3 sequence: CASSQDVTATGNTIYF. CDR3 coding DNA: TGCGCCAGCAGCCAAGATGTCACCGCAACTGGAAACACCATATATTTT.

V is TRBV6-5 and J is TRBJ1-6; TRBD1 aligns across 7 bases. Trimming at V came to 0 bases and at J to 5 bases, leaving 7 bases not matched to a gene. The CDR3 extends over 17 amino acids. CDR1 MNHEY and CDR2 SVGAGI come from the germline V gene. DNA of the CDR3: TGTGCCAGCAGTTACTCGATCTCGACAGGGCATAATTCACCCCTCCACTTT. Protein product: CASSYSISTGHNSPLHF.

This clonotype was recorded a few times. The chain has TRBV12-3 or TRBV12-4 and TRBJ1-1; D not resolved. V was pared by 2 bases and J by 6 bases, with 7 bases between. The CDR3 sequence is 12 residues long. DNA of the CDR3: TGTGCCAGCAGTTTAATTTCCGCTGAAGCTTTCTTT. Its translation is CASSLISAEAFF.

This chain uses TRBV7-8 with TRBJ1-3; 8 bases map to TRBD1. Germline CDR1 is SGHVS and CDR2 is FQNEAQ. The CDR3 has 15 amino acids. Losses at the gene ends were 5 bases for V and 2 bases for J; bases not matched to a gene: 5. The CDR3 reads CASSQSDRAGNTIYF. The CDR3 DNA reads TGTGCCAGCAGCCAGTCGGACAGGGCTGGAAACACCATATATTTT.

The chain couples TRBV12-3 or TRBV12-4 to TRBJ2-1; 10 positions match TRBD2. The CDR3 is 15 residues long. Trimming took 8 bases from V and 8 from J; bases not matched to a gene: 12. The CDR3 DNA follows: TGTGCCAGCGGCCCGGGACTAGCGAACCGGGATGAGCAGTTCTTC. Translation: CASGPGLANRDEQFF.

This chain links TRBV2 with TRBJ1-1; D is perhaps TRBD1 (6 bases). V shed 4 bases and J shed 2 bases, with 14 bases lying between them. This CDR3 region has 15 residues. Germline loops: CDR1 SNHLY, CDR2 FYNNEI. The CDR3 sequence: CASSVQGTENTEAFF. The DNA of the CDR3 is TGTGCCAGCAGTGTACAGGGTACGGAAAACACTGAAGCTTTCTTT.

The table lists this clonotype with a few counts. The rearrangement links TRBV5-6 to TRBJ2-1; a possible D gene is TRBD2 (5 bases). Germline-derived CDR1 and CDR2 are SGHDT and YYEEEE. V was clipped by 3 bases and J by 1 base, with 17 bases between them. CDR3 size: 17 residues. The CDR3 region is CASSSLGARTSYNEQFF. The CDR3 region has the DNA TGTGCCAGCAGCTCCTTGGGAGCTCGTACTTCCTACAATGAGCAGTTCTTC.

The CDR3, as DNA: TGTGCCAGCAGCTTACTGGGGCCAAACACTGAAGCTTTCTTT. Amino acid sequence: CASSLLGPNTEAFF. The chain has TRBV12-3 or TRBV12-4 and TRBJ1-1, with a possible D match to TRBD1 (5 bases). The ends were cut back, 6 bases at V and 2 bases at J, with 13 bases in the middle. The CDR3 runs 14 residues.

V is TRBV13 and J is TRBJ1-3; possibly TRBD1 for D (6 bases). From germline, CDR1 is PRHDT and CDR2 FYEKMQ (reference sequence). There are 17 residues in the CDR3. V lost 4 bases, J lost 4 bases, and 20 bases lay in between. The chain's CDR3 is CASSSEVTRGPGNTIYF. CDR3 coding DNA: TGTGCCAGCAGCTCGGAGGTGACCAGGGGCCCCGGAAACACCATATATTTT.

V and J are TRBV6-5 and TRBJ2-7, with a possible D match to TRBD1 (6 bases). V lost 0 bases to trimming and J lost 6 bases, with 9 bases between them. The CDR3 extends over 13 amino acids. Germline CDR1 and CDR2: MNHEY and SVGAGI. The chain's CDR3 is CASSYSQGSEQYV. The CDR3, as DNA: TGTGCCAGCAGTTACTCACAGGGCTCCGAGCAGTACGTC.

The chain uses TRBV5-1 and TRBJ1-1; D possibly corresponds to TRBD1 (6 bases). Germline V gene sequence: CDR1 SGHRS, CDR2 YFSETQ. The CDR3 is made up of 15 amino acids. Trimming removed 0 bases from V and 4 bases from J, with 13 bases in between. CDR3 sequence reads: CASSLGSGVGTEAFF. CDR3 bases: TGCGCCAGCAGCTTGGGGTCAGGGGTTGGCACTGAAGCTTTCTTT.

Only a few counts were recorded for this clonotype. V usage is TRBV4-3 and J usage is TRBJ2-4; D is uncertain. Germline loops: CDR1 LGHNA, CDR2 YSLEER. Trimming removed 0 bases at V and 1 base at J, with 13 bases between. This CDR3 contains 17 residues. The CDR3 DNA follows: TGCGCCAGCAGCCAAGACCCCGGCCCCTTGGCCAAAAACATTCAGTACTTC. The encoded protein is CASSQDPGPLAKNIQYF.

This clonotype has just a few counts. V usage is TRBV14 and J usage is TRBJ1-1, with D tentatively TRBD1 (5 bases). This CDR3 has 13 amino acids. V shed 4 bases and J shed 7 bases, with 13 bases lying between them. Germline V gene sequence: CDR1 SGHDN, CDR2 FVKESK. The DNA of the CDR3 is TGTGCCAGCAGCCCGGGGCTCGTTAGTGAAGCTTTCTTT. Translating it yields CASSPGLVSEAFF.

The V call is TRBV12-3 or TRBV12-4, the J call TRBJ1-1; D unclear. The V end was cut by 5 bases, the J end by 1 base, with 11 bases between. The CDR3 length is 14 residues. The CDR3 loop reads CASSPGRGNTEAFF. The CDR3 DNA sequence: TGTGCCAGCAGTCCGGGCAGAGGGAACACTGAAGCTTTCTTT.